The entry below describes one T cell receptor (beta chain). No cognate antigen has been identified for it. No much larger clonotype is one base removed from it; base qualities were not supplied. The data stem from a study of cytomegalovirus exposure and HLA in healthy donors (dated by TCRdb to about 2017). The study in broad terms: An earlier analysis of about 560 of the donors reported over 250 Gb of sequence data and 95 million to 120 million unique TCR beta sequences obtained from about 200 million T cells. Every discovery cohort repertoire had been produced on one sequencing platform. High-throughput TCR immunosequencing, statistical association of individual TCRs with disease status, and machine learning were combined to predict cytomegalovirus infection status. The study aimed to test whether cataloging public T cell receptors could reveal signatures of past pathogen exposure. Rather than drawing on any new phenotypic data, the later analysis identified candidate immune exposures from TCR beta sequences and the way those sequences occurred across donors. On average, roughly 240,000 unique TCR beta nucleotide sequences were sequenced per donor among 350 to 400 genotyped donors of the cohort, with around 19% of those sequences being non-productive. An earlier analysis of approximately 580 of the donors used high-throughput TCR beta sequencing to judge whether each TCR beta V gene segment behaved as functional or pseudogenic. HLA typing included class I and class II loci at four-digit resolution. Donor age, sex, ethnicity and CMV serostatus were compiled together with the repertoire data. A later genetic analysis used genome-wide SNP genotypes for about 55% of the 666 donors, treating that subset as a discovery cohort. In addition to the first cohort of approximately 650 subjects, a separate validation cohort of 100 to 150 different subjects was used. Of the 398 genotyped donors, over 80% were placed in the genetic ancestry cluster associated with self-reported Caucasian donors. About five DR-DQ haplotypes were treated as single units for association and clustering because of strong linkage in the cohort. Typing coverage varied by locus: about 620-640 donors for A, B, C, DRB1 and DQB1; more than 500 for DQA1; over 600 for DPA1; under 490 for DPB1. Roughly 300 gigabases of sequencing data and some 85 million unique TCR sequences were included in an early release covering about 700 HLA-typed donors. In a later analysis, previously published TCR beta repertoires from more than 500 donors were re-analyzed and high-resolution HLA genotyping was added so that TCR occurrence patterns could be studied. Using immunosequencing, the study profiled T cell repertoires from about 620 subjects and related those repertoires to cytomegalovirus serostatus. Points the paper makes about the study in general: Correlated functional status among segregating V segments might be attributable to linkage disequilibrium, but an unknown experimental factor could not be ruled out. Most TCR sequences were observed very rarely across donors, whereas some public TCRs were present in many individuals. In a later analysis, most CMV-associated TCR beta chains were found to appear HLA-restricted, with HLA associations seemingly driven largely by CMV exposure. In both the original and validation cohorts, the classifier was reported to diagnose cytomegalovirus status with high specificity and sensitivity. In a later genetic analysis, fewer N-insertions in productive TCRs were reported among donors in an Asian-associated ancestry cluster than the approximately 670-donor mean. A cluster of highly shared sequence variants was judged likely to be a technical artifact of the sequencing pipeline. Sequencing depth was assumed to be roughly uniform across donors in the presence/absence analyses, though that assumption may not hold. Compared with equally common non-associated chains, HLA-associated TCR beta chains in a later analysis were more clonally expanded and had lower generation probabilities. HLA typing was unavailable for some donors at each locus, so association tests used only the typed subset. Some IMGT-functional V segments, including TRBV6-2 and TRBV6-3, could not be told apart with the 87-base-pair reads, so those segments were excluded. According to a later analysis, parvovirus B19, influenza, CMV and Epstein-Barr virus appeared linked to several top co-occurrence clusters. When HLA alleles, especially DR and DQ, strongly co-occurred, attributing TCR associations to individual alleles was difficult. In the study, approximately 150 TCR beta chains were listed as associated with cytomegalovirus. Three of the identified cytomegalovirus-associated TCR beta chains were confirmed in vitro to be specific for cytomegalovirus antigens. The authors suggested that the approach could potentially be extended to other disease states and immunological phenotypes. Roughly 15 rarely observed V segments, including chromosome 9 orphons, were excluded from the earlier analysis of 550 to 700 of the donors because counts were too low. A later analysis found that TCR association rates varied across HLA loci, with DRB1 alleles showing the most associated TCRs and HLA-C alleles the fewest. The cohort was sequenced for TCR beta chains only, and without alpha or paired-chain data the features that could be detected were limited. Specific HLA alleles were associated with roughly 17,000 TCR beta sequences at a false discovery rate of 0.05 in a later analysis. An earlier analysis of approximately 500 of the donors showed that most TCR beta V segments appeared in productive rearrangements either about 87% or about 30% of the time, which broadly matched IMGT annotations. CMV serostatus was the only immune exposure information available for the cohort. A further reported finding was that TCR beta sequences accurately predicted the HLA-A and HLA-B alleles for most subjects in the first cohort. A later genetic analysis associated a missense DCLRE1C variant with V-gene and J-gene trimming of TCR beta chains, and an independent cohort replicated the association.

The cohort consisted of approximately 670 healthy bone marrow donors. Cohort members were all nominally healthy when sampled, although unrecorded immune exposures were likely present. The donor was CMV seronegative and belonged to the group of more than 300 seronegative cohort members. A peripheral blood sample was provided by each donor, and peripheral blood mononuclear cells were used for TCR beta sequencing. The Qiagen DNeasy Blood Extraction Kit was used to extract genomic DNA from the blood cell samples. The library was generated by the immunoSEQ multiplex PCR assay. A mixture of 60 forward primers for TCR Vbeta segments and 13 reverse primers for TCR Jbeta segments was used in the multiplex PCR. The CDR3 region of rearranged TCR beta genes was amplified from genomic DNA with a multiplex PCR assay. Amplified TCR beta libraries were sequenced as 87-base-pair reads on the Illumina HiSeq System. In the authors' own workflow: A later analysis counted 65 million to 90 million unique TCR beta chains across the approximately 700 repertoires, and around 9.9 million of these chains were shared by at least two donors. A nearest-neighbor algorithm error-corrected the raw reads and collapsed the reads into unique sequences, merging closely related sequences to remove PCR and sequencing errors. CDR3 sequences were aligned to IMGT reference sequences to assign V, D and J gene segments. For a sequence to be retained, a match of at least six nucleotides was required to both a V gene segment and a J gene segment. A rearrangement was called productive if the CDR3 had no stop codons and remained in frame with V and J, and every other rearrangement was called non-productive. CDR3 was defined according to IMGT convention as the region running from the second conserved V-encoded cysteine to the conserved J-encoded phenylalanine. The earlier analysis of about 530 of the donors excluded any sequence lacking an unambiguous match to a single V gene segment. In an earlier analysis of approximately 560 of the donors, a V segment was called functional when productive rearrangements were above 56.7%, and segregating when the standard deviation between donors exceeded 5%. A statistical classification framework was developed to diagnose cytomegalovirus status using the catalog of TCR beta chain sequences. V and J gene assignment, in a later analysis, came from comparing TCR nucleotide sequences with IMGT/GENE-DB human TR gene sequences. The TCRdist pipeline was used in a later analysis to assign CDR3 sequences and most-parsimonious VDJ recombination scenarios. In a later analysis, each TCR beta chain was defined by its CDR3 amino acid sequence together with its V-gene family, and reads without a unique V-gene family were excluded. In a later analysis, fewer than 600 highly shared, low-generation-probability nucleotide sequences were removed to address suspected cross-contamination and a sequencing artifact. In a later analysis, a clonal expansion index for each public chain was calculated from normalized within-repertoire ranks of inferred template counts. Generation probabilities in a later analysis came from a VDJ recombination model fitted to out-of-frame rearrangements, and those results were checked against IGoR. A later analysis scored TCR-TCR, TCR-HLA and TCR-CMV co-occurrence with hypergeometric tests, applying a repertoire-size bias correction to TCR pairs. False discovery rates were estimated in a later analysis by permuting HLA or CMV assignments 20 times. In a later analysis, co-occurring TCRs were grouped using DBSCAN, with TCRdist sequence similarity added in when clustering inside HLA-allele-positive subsets. Repertoires with fewer than 30,000 or more than 120,000 public chains, plus five repertoires with anomalous nucleotide sharing, were excluded from co-occurrence clustering. TCRdb limited this immuneACCESS table to in-frame rearrangements with V and J called. A share of clones is missing; checked studies link under half to unresolved V genes, and the rest is unexplained. That table supplies the V and J calls and clone size; D and trimming were determined from the DNA. For this sample there are approximately 220,000 clones; roughly 80% appear just once. In total, the top ten clones hold 2.5% to 3% of the sample.

According to the germline V gene, CDR1 reads KGHSH and CDR2 reads LQKENI. The CDR3 covers 12 residues, taking in both the cysteine and the phenylalanine. This entry keeps only the CDR3 DNA: 36 bases, framed from base 1. V and J are trimmed by 4 bases and 7 bases, and the gene matches miss 3 bases of the junction. The sample consisted of PBMCs. The sequence is built from TRBV18 and TRBJ1-1; the central 7 bases match TRBD1. This clonotype was obtained from a man aged 30-40 years in good health and CMV-seronegative. The nucleotide sequence reads TGTGCCAGCTCACGACAGGGAAGTGAAGCTTTCTTT. It encodes CASSRQGSEAFF.